This is a list of T cell receptor beta chains from one sample in a study of OX40 agonist ivuxolimab in advanced cancers. The table came from immunoSEQ multiplex PCR; TCRdb's copy has only in-frame clones and leaves some out. Of around 23,000 clones listed, roughly 88% are singletons. Source: CD4+ or CD8+ T cells sorted from blood, taken in a trial of the OX40 agonist ivuxolimab. The receptors were gathered from an adult with an advanced solid tumor such as melanoma, head and neck, liver or kidney cancer. Both conserved end residues are part of each CDR3. The D gene is left open where the match is weak. Clone sizes are given selectively: once, few, many, or a class where the clone is expanded.

D | size | J | V | length | CDR3 | DNA
TRBD1 | NA | TRBJ2-1 | TRBV6-5 | 11 | CASADRDEQFF | TGTGCCAGCGCGGACAGGGATGAGCAGTTCTTC
TRBD1 | NA | TRBJ1-6 | TRBV30 | 14 | CAWQGTGVYSPLHF | TGTGCCTGGCAGGGGACAGGGGTATACTCACCCCTCCACTTT
NA | once | TRBJ1-1 | TRBV6-5 | 14 | CASSPGVRVTEAFF | TGTGCCAGCAGCCCAGGGGTAAGGGTCACTGAAGCTTTCTTT
NA | NA | TRBJ2-2 | TRBV4-2 | 13 | CASSYPGDGELFF | TGTGCCAGCAGCTACCCCGGTGACGGGGAGCTGTTTTTT
NA | NA | TRBJ2-2 | TRBV5-4 | 14 | CASSDRWEAGELFF | TGTGCCAGCAGCGACAGGTGGGAAGCCGGGGAGCTGTTTTTT
NA | NA | TRBJ2-2 | TRBV5-4 | 17 | CASSPGALGLSVGELFF | TGTGCCAGCAGCCCTGGGGCCCTTGGGCTGTCGGTCGGGGAGCTGTTTTTT
TRBD1 | NA | TRBJ1-5 | TRBV6-1 | 14 | CASRNGQGGQPQHF | TGTGCCAGCAGAAACGGACAGGGAGGTCAGCCCCAGCATTTT
NA | NA | TRBJ2-7 | TRBV9 | 15 | CASSTAIDRLGEQYF | TGTGCCAGCAGCACAGCCATCGACCGGCTTGGCGAGCAGTACTTC
NA | NA | TRBJ2-1 | TRBV27 | 11 | CASSFAFEQFF | TGTGCCAGCAGTTTCGCTTTTGAGCAGTTCTTC
NA | NA | TRBJ1-2 | TRBV9 | 17 | CASSVDTLAGAMGGYTF | TGTGCCAGCAGCGTAGATACACTCGCCGGCGCCATGGGGGGCTACACCTTC
NA | NA | TRBJ1-6 | TRBV9 | 15 | CASSAQGHGNSPLHF | TGTGCCAGCAGCGCACAAGGTCACGGGAATTCACCCCTCCACTTT
NA | NA | TRBJ2-7 | TRBV18 | 15 | CASSPPGDRQYEQYF | TGTGCCAGCTCACCCCCCGGAGACAGGCAATACGAGCAGTACTTC
NA | once | TRBJ2-7 | TRBV10-2 | 13 | CASSEIGPGEQYF | TGCGCCAGCAGTGAAATAGGCCCTGGGGAGCAGTACTTC
NA | NA | TRBJ2-5 | TRBV10-2 | 14 | CASSSAGAQETQYF | TGCGCCAGCAGTTCGGCGGGCGCTCAAGAGACCCAGTACTTC
NA | NA | TRBJ2-7 | TRBV6-5 | 11 | CASSEPREQYF | TGTGCCAGCAGTGAACCAAGGGAGCAGTACTTC
NA | NA | TRBJ1-1 | TRBV2 | 14 | CASSVAGGASEAFF | TGTGCCAGCAGTGTGGCCGGGGGCGCCTCTGAAGCTTTCTTT
TRBD2 | NA | TRBJ2-1 | TRBV7-8 | 19 | CASSNPGTSAISSYNEQFF | TGTGCCAGCAGCAACCCCGGGACTAGCGCTATAAGCTCCTACAATGAGCAGTTCTTC
TRBD1 | NA | TRBJ2-3 | TRBV10-3 | 15 | CAISEPGTGTKRQYF | TGTGCCATCAGTGAGCCCGGGACAGGGACTAAAAGGCAGTATTTT
NA | NA | TRBJ2-7 | TRBV15 | 13 | CATSSPAISEQYF | TGTGCCACCAGCAGCCCAGCAATTAGCGAGCAGTACTTC
TRBD1 | NA | TRBJ2-2 | TRBV19 | 15 | CASGTGDGNTGELFF | TGTGCCAGCGGGACAGGGGATGGGAACACCGGGGAGCTGTTTTTT
NA | NA | TRBJ2-7 | TRBV7-2 | 12 | CASSYRVYEQYF | TGTGCCAGCAGCTACAGGGTGTACGAGCAGTACTTC
NA | NA | TRBJ2-5 | TRBV9 | 15 | CASSVAGTSLETQYF | TGTGCCAGCAGCGTGGCCGGGACTTCGTTGGAGACCCAGTACTTC
NA | few | TRBJ1-1 | TRBV6-5 | 14 | CASSYSWAGGEAFF | TGTGCCAGCAGTTACTCGTGGGCAGGTGGAGAAGCTTTCTTT
NA | NA | TRBJ2-7 | TRBV7-9 | 15 | CASSLDPVTGYEQYF | TGTGCCAGCAGCTTAGACCCCGTAACAGGCTACGAGCAGTACTTC
NA | NA | TRBJ2-2 | TRBV19 | 13 | CASSMAITGELFF | TGTGCCAGTAGTATGGCGATCACCGGGGAGCTGTTTTTT
TRBD2 | few | TRBJ2-7 | TRBV19 | 14 | CASSMAGGPYEQYF | TGTGCCAGTAGTATGGCGGGAGGGCCCTACGAGCAGTACTTC
TRBD1 | NA | TRBJ1-1 | TRBV19 | 17 | CASSTFGTGGDDTEAFF | TGTGCCAGTAGTACCTTTGGGACAGGGGGAGATGACACTGAAGCTTTCTTT
NA | NA | TRBJ1-5 | TRBV2 | 18 | CASSIHYSPHTLNEPQHF | TGTGCCAGCAGTATACACTACTCACCTCATACTCTAAATGAACCCCAGCATTTT
NA | NA | TRBJ1-6 | TRBV2 | 12 | CAIRRSGSPLHF | TGTGCCATTCGGAGGTCGGGTTCACCCCTCCACTTT
NA | NA | TRBJ2-2 | TRBV11-1 | 15 | CASSLEGFYTGELFF | TGTGCCAGCAGCTTAGAGGGGTTTTACACCGGGGAGCTGTTTTTT
NA | once | TRBJ2-7 | TRBV28 | 14 | CASRRGGDAPEQYF | TGTGCCAGCAGACGAGGGGGAGACGCGCCCGAGCAGTACTTC
NA | NA | TRBJ2-1 | TRBV15 | 15 | CATSRDRTSHNEQFF | TGTGCCACCAGCAGAGATCGTACAAGCCACAATGAGCAGTTCTTC
NA | NA | TRBJ1-3 | TRBV6-5 | 12 | CASTGTGNTIYF | TGTGCCAGCACCGGGACTGGAAACACCATATATTTT
TRBD1 | NA | TRBJ1-1 | TRBV29-1 | 14 | CSGRDRGLNTEAFF | TGCAGCGGGCGGGACAGGGGGCTGAACACTGAAGCTTTCTTT
NA | NA | TRBJ1-1 | TRBV27 | 13 | CASSLGRNTEAFF | TGTGCCAGCAGTTTGGGGAGGAACACTGAAGCTTTCTTT
NA | NA | TRBJ2-3 | TRBV19 | 16 | CASSMYTSRGTDTQYF | TGTGCCAGTAGTATGTATACCAGCCGAGGCACAGATACGCAGTATTTT
NA | NA | TRBJ1-1 | TRBV2 | 16 | CASTGGLDLMNTEAFF | TGTGCCAGCACTGGGGGGCTGGATCTCATGAACACTGAAGCTTTCTTT
NA | NA | TRBJ1-2 | TRBV5-8 | 12 | CASRSVYYGYTF | TGTGCCAGCAGATCCGTTTACTATGGCTACACCTTC
TRBD1 | NA | TRBJ2-5 | TRBV11-2 | 16 | CASSPGTVDGWETQYF | TGTGCCAGCAGCCCAGGGACAGTTGATGGGTGGGAGACCCAGTACTTC
TRBD1 | NA | TRBJ2-1 | TRBV27 | 14 | CASSVRDRRNEQFF | TGTGCCAGCAGTGTCCGGGACAGAAGAAATGAGCAGTTCTTC
TRBD1 | NA | TRBJ2-1 | TRBV5-1 | 16 | CASSIGTATPNNEQFF | TGCGCCAGCAGCATAGGGACAGCCACTCCCAACAATGAGCAGTTCTTC
TRBD2 | NA | TRBJ2-1 | TRBV5-1 | 17 | CASQGTSGFAQGNEQFF | TGCGCCAGCCAAGGGACTAGCGGGTTCGCCCAGGGAAATGAGCAGTTCTTC
TRBD1 | NA | TRBJ1-2 | TRBV25-1 | 14 | CASTRTGLNYGYTF | TGTGCCAGCACCCGGACAGGACTGAACTATGGCTACACCTTC
NA | few | TRBJ1-2 | TRBV4-3 | 11 | CASSQGAGYTF | TGCGCCAGCAGCCAAGGTGCTGGCTACACCTTC